A selection of T cell receptor beta chains follows, all from one sample in a study of CD8+ T cells in alopecia areata. Repertoires were generated with immunoSEQ multiplex PCR, while TCRdb's copy carries only in-frame clones and drops some. This sample has 250,000 to 300,000 clones, with about three fifths found just once. Sequencing used CD4+ T cells sorted from blood, obtained at week 24, from a patient treated with tofacitinib. These receptors all stem from a human donor with alopecia areata. The CDR3 runs from the conserved cysteine through the conserved F or W. A D gene is named only where the DNA matches it firmly. Only part of the rows carry a size: once, few, many, or a class if the clone is expanded.

size: .; D: .; V: TRBV5-1; J: TRBJ2-3; CDR3: CASSFADTQYF; DNA: TGCGCCAGCAGCTTCGCAGATACGCAGTATTTT
size: once; D: .; V: TRBV30; J: TRBJ1-5; CDR3: CAWRVSGRSNQPQHF; DNA: TGTGCCTGGAGGGTTTCGGGCAGGAGCAATCAGCCCCAGCATTTT
size: .; D: TRBD1; V: TRBV10-3; J: TRBJ1-1; CDR3: CAISEPKGQGETEAFF; DNA: TGTGCCATCAGTGAACCCAAAGGACAGGGCGAAACTGAAGCTTTCTTT
size: once; D: .; V: TRBV6-5; J: TRBJ2-3; CDR3: CASRIEDTQYF; DNA: TGTGCCAGCAGAATTGAAGATACGCAGTATTTT
size: .; D: .; V: TRBV7-2; J: TRBJ1-1; CDR3: CASSLAASNTEAFF; DNA: TGTGCCAGCAGCTTGGCAGCCAGCAACACTGAAGCTTTCTTT
size: .; D: .; V: TRBV7-9; J: TRBJ2-1; CDR3: CASSFGDTSYNEQFF; DNA: TGTGCCAGCAGCTTCGGAGACACCTCCTACAATGAGCAGTTCTTC
size: few; D: .; V: TRBV30; J: TRBJ2-7; CDR3: CAWTPRVITSFYEQYF; DNA: TGTGCCTGGACCCCCCGTGTGATAACAAGCTTCTACGAGCAGTACTTC
size: few; D: TRBD1; V: TRBV29-1; J: TRBJ1-3; CDR3: CSVVGGTAGNTIYF; DNA: TGCAGCGTTGTGGGGGGGACAGCTGGAAACACCATATATTTT
size: .; D: .; V: TRBV14; J: TRBJ2-7; CDR3: CASSQDWGLYEQYF; DNA: TGTGCCAGCAGCCAAGACTGGGGACTCTACGAGCAGTACTTC
size: .; D: .; V: TRBV6-5; J: TRBJ2-2; CDR3: CASSKNSMRTGELFF; DNA: TGTGCCAGCAGCAAAAACTCGATGAGGACCGGGGAGCTGTTTTTT
size: .; D: TRBD2; V: TRBV7-9; J: TRBJ2-7; CDR3: CASSPLAAYEQYF; DNA: TGTGCCAGCAGCCCACTAGCGGCCTACGAGCAGTACTTC
size: few; D: .; V: TRBV28; J: TRBJ1-6; CDR3: CASRRGDRRSYNSPLHF; DNA: TGTGCCAGCAGAAGGGGCGACCGACGCTCCTATAATTCACCCCTCCACTTT
size: .; D: .; V: TRBV30; J: TRBJ2-1; CDR3: CAWSVTTYNEQFF; DNA: TGTGCCTGGAGTGTTACCACTTACAATGAGCAGTTCTTC
size: few; D: .; V: TRBV7-2; J: TRBJ2-2; CDR3: CASSLNSRGRVMSGELFF; DNA: TGTGCCAGCAGCTTAAACTCGAGGGGCCGGGTTATGTCCGGGGAGCTGTTTTTT
size: few; D: .; V: TRBV29-1; J: TRBJ1-2; CDR3: CSVLKQGRDGGYTF; DNA: TGCAGCGTTCTTAAACAGGGCAGGGATGGCGGCTACACCTTC
size: .; D: .; V: TRBV19; J: TRBJ2-7; CDR3: CASTRRAESYEQYF; DNA: TGTGCCAGTACCCGGAGGGCGGAATCCTACGAGCAGTACTTC
size: .; D: .; V: TRBV19; J: TRBJ1-5; CDR3: CASSPLPGTQHF; DNA: TGTGCCAGTAGTCCCCTTCCGGGCACACAGCATTTT
size: once; D: .; V: TRBV7-2; J: TRBJ1-2; CDR3: CASSSDRLNYGYTF; DNA: TGTGCCAGCAGCTCGGACAGATTAAACTATGGCTACACCTTC
size: few; D: TRBD2; V: TRBV7-2; J: TRBJ2-4; CDR3: CASSLIAGDKNIQYF; DNA: TGTGCCAGCAGCCTTATAGCGGGGGACAAAAACATTCAGTACTTC
size: few; D: .; V: TRBV11-3; J: TRBJ1-4; CDR3: CASSHLKGSEKLFF; DNA: TGTGCCAGCAGCCATCTGAAGGGGAGCGAAAAACTGTTTTTT
size: .; D: .; V: TRBV11-2; J: TRBJ2-1; CDR3: CASSLWSRAGIREQFF; DNA: TGTGCCAGCAGCTTATGGTCGAGGGCAGGGATCCGTGAGCAGTTCTTC
size: few; D: TRBD2; V: TRBV7-9; J: TRBJ2-7; CDR3: CASSFGGDYEQYF; DNA: TGTGCCAGCAGCTTTGGGGGGGACTACGAGCAGTACTTC
size: once; D: .; V: TRBV15; J: TRBJ2-1; CDR3: CATSRAQGYNEQFF; DNA: TGTGCCACCAGCAGAGCTCAGGGCTACAATGAGCAGTTCTTC
size: .; D: TRBD1; V: TRBV4-3; J: TRBJ1-2; CDR3: CASSQVQGEAGYTF; DNA: TGCGCCAGCAGCCAAGTACAGGGGGAGGCTGGCTACACCTTC
size: .; D: .; V: TRBV30; J: TRBJ2-2; CDR3: CAWSVRGHTGELFF; DNA: TGTGCCTGGAGTGTACGTGGGCACACCGGGGAGCTGTTTTTT
size: few; D: TRBD1; V: TRBV27; J: TRBJ2-5; CDR3: CASSSYRGLETQYF; DNA: TGTGCCAGCAGTTCGTACAGGGGGCTAGAGACCCAGTACTTC
size: .; D: .; V: TRBV7-8; J: TRBJ1-4; CDR3: CASSLTGEWGEKLFF; DNA: TGTGCCAGCAGCTTAACCGGAGAGTGGGGTGAAAAACTGTTTTTT
size: .; D: .; V: TRBV29-1; J: TRBJ1-2; CDR3: CSAGPDSTNYGYTF; DNA: TGCAGCGCTGGCCCGGACAGTACTAACTATGGCTACACCTTC
size: few; D: .; V: TRBV7-9; J: TRBJ2-2; CDR3: CASSSSLGFTGELFF; DNA: TGTGCCAGCAGCTCATCCCTCGGTTTCACCGGGGAGCTGTTTTTT
size: .; D: .; V: TRBV14; J: TRBJ1-2; CDR3: CASSQAWGYTF; DNA: TGTGCCAGCAGCCAAGCCTGGGGCTACACCTTC
size: .; D: .; V: TRBV7-6; J: TRBJ1-6; CDR3: CASSLVISGPYNSPLHF; DNA: TGTGCCAGCAGCTTAGTTATCTCGGGCCCATATAATTCACCCCTCCACTTT
size: .; D: .; V: TRBV2; J: TRBJ1-5; CDR3: CASSAAAGDQPQHF; DNA: TGTGCCAGCAGTGCAGCGGCAGGGGATCAGCCCCAGCATTTT
size: .; D: TRBD2; V: TRBV5-6; J: TRBJ2-1; CDR3: CASSLSLQRGFNEQFF; DNA: TGTGCCAGCAGCTTGTCGCTACAGCGGGGGTTCAATGAGCAGTTCTTC
size: once; D: .; V: TRBV9; J: TRBJ2-3; CDR3: CASSLNPGSPPGDTQYF; DNA: TGTGCCAGCAGCCTAAATCCGGGATCCCCACCCGGGGATACGCAGTATTTT
size: few; D: .; V: TRBV23-1; J: TRBJ2-2; CDR3: CASSQSLLTVNTGELFF; DNA: TGCGCCAGCAGTCAATCTTTGCTGACAGTGAACACCGGGGAGCTGTTTTTT
size: .; D: .; V: TRBV6-6; J: TRBJ1-3; CDR3: CASSYSHRSSGNTIYF; DNA: TGTGCCAGCAGTTACAGCCACAGGTCCTCTGGAAACACCATATATTTT
size: few; D: TRBD2; V: TRBV29-1; J: TRBJ2-2; CDR3: CSVGPLAGAPNTGELFF; DNA: TGCAGCGTTGGACCCCTAGCGGGGGCCCCGAACACCGGGGAGCTGTTTTTT
size: .; D: TRBD1; V: TRBV19; J: TRBJ2-5; CDR3: CASSTGTGVQETQYF; DNA: TGTGCCAGTAGTACCGGGACAGGGGTTCAAGAGACCCAGTACTTC